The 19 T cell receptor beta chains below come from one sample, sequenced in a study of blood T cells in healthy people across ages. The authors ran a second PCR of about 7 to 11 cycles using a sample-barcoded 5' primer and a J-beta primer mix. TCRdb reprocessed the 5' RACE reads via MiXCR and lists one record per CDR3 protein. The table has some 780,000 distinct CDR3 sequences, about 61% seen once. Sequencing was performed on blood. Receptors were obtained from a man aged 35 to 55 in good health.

This CDR3 reads CASSHPLAVGADTQYF. DNA of the CDR3: TGTGCCAGCAGCCATCCACTAGCGGTGGGAGCAGATACGCAGTATTTT. The chain links TRBV7-9 to TRBJ2-3, with TRBD2 matching 8 bases. Germline lookup yields CDR1 SEHNR and CDR2 FQNEAQ (reference sequence). J gave up 4 bases and V 5 bases, and 11 bases lay outside the gene matches. This CDR3 spans 16 amino acids.

The CDR3 nucleotides read TGTGCCAGCAGCTTAGGACAGGGAACCACTGAAGCTTTCTTT. Translation: CASSLGQGTTEAFF. The chain carries TRBV7-9 and TRBJ1-1; 7 nucleotides line up with TRBD1. Trimming took 1 base from V and 4 from J; bases not matched to a gene: 3. The CDR3 covers 14 residues. CDR1 and CDR2 from the germline V gene are SEHNR and FQNEAQ (reference sequence).

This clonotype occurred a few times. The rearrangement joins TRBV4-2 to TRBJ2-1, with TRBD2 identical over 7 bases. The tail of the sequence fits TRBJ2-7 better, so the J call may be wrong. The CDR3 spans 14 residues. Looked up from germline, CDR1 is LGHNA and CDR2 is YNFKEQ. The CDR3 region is CASSPGGSYNEQYF. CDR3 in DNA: TGTGCCAGCAGCCCGGGAGGCTCCTACAATGAGCAGTACTTC.

The CDR3: CATSRDSDYEGDTQYF. As DNA, the CDR3 is TGTGCCACCAGCAGAGATTCGGACTATGAAGGAGATACGCAGTATTTT. The rearrangement uses TRBV15 and TRBJ2-3, with D perhaps matching TRBD2 (6 bases). Trimming took 0 bases from V and 5 from J, leaving 15 bases between them. CDR1 and CDR2 (germline): LNHNV, YYDKDF (reference sequence). The CDR3 has 16 amino acids. Full variable domain (remainder filled in from reference TRBV15 and TRBJ2-3): DAMVIQNPRYQVTQFGKPVTLSCSQTLNHNVMYWYQQKSSQAPKLLFHYYDKDFNNEADTPDNFQSRRPNTSFCFLDIRSPGLGDTAMYLCATSRDSDYEGDTQYFGPGTRLTVL.

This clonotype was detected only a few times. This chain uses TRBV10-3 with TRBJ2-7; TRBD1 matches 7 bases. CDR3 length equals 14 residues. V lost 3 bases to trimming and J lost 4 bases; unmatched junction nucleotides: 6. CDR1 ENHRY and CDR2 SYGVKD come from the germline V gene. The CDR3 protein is CAISDGTESYEQYF. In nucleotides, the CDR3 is TGTGCCATCAGTGACGGGACAGAATCTTACGAGCAGTACTTC.

The CDR3 region has the DNA TGTGCCAGCTCACCACCGGGTCTAGACAATGAGCAGTTCTTC. It yields the protein CASSPPGLDNEQFF. This chain connects TRBV18 to TRBJ2-1; no reliable D call. Germline V lookup: CDR1 KGHSH, CDR2 LQKENI. Trimming stripped 0 bases from V and 5 bases from J, with 8 bases between. There are 14 residues in the CDR3.

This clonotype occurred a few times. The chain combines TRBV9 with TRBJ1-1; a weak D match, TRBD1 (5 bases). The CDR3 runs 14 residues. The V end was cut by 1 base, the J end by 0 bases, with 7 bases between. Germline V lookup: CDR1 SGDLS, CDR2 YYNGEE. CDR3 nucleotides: TGTGCCAGCAGCGTACAGGGTATGAACACTGAAGCTTTCTTT. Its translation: CASSVQGMNTEAFF.

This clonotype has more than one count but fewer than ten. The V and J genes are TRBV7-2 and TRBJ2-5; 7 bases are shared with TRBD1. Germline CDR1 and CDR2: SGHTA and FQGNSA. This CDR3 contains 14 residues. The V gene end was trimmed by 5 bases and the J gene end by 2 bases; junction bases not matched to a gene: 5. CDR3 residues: CASSKGQIQETQYF. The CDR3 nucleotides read TGTGCCAGCAGCAAGGGACAGATTCAAGAGACCCAGTACTTC.

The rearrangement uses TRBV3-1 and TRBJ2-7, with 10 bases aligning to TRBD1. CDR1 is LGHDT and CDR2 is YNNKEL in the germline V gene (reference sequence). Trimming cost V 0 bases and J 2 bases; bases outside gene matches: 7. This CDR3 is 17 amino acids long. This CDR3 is CASSQEHDRGRPYEQYF. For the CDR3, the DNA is TGTGCCAGCAGCCAAGAACACGACAGGGGGCGACCCTACGAGCAGTACTTC.

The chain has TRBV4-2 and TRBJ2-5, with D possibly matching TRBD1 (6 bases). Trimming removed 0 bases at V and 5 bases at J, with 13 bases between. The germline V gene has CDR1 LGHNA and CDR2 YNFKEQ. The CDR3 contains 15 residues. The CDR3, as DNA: TGTGCCAGCAGCCAAGATCCAGGGGACGACGAGACCCAGTACTTC. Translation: CASSQDPGDDETQYF.

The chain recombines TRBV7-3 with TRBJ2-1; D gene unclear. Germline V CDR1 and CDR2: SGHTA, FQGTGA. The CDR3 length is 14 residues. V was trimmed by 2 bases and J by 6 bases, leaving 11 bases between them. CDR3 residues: CASSLPSPGNEQFF. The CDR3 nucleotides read TGTGCCAGCAGCTTACCTAGTCCCGGCAATGAGCAGTTCTTC.

The CDR3 here is CASSLARVGNEKLFF. The CDR3 nucleotides are TGTGCCAGCAGCTTAGCCAGGGTGGGGAATGAAAAACTGTTTTTT. The gene calls are TRBV7-8 and TRBJ1-4; weak D call: TRBD1 (5 bases). V lost 0 bases and J lost 5, with 10 bases in between. The CDR3 spans 15 residues. Germline CDR1 and CDR2: SGHVS and FQNEAQ.

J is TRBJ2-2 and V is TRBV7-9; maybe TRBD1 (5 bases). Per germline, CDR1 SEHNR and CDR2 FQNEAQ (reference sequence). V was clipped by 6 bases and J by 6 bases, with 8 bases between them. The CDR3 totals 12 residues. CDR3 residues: CASRGASGELFF. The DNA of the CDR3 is TGTGCCAGCAGAGGGGCATCCGGGGAGCTGTTTTTT.

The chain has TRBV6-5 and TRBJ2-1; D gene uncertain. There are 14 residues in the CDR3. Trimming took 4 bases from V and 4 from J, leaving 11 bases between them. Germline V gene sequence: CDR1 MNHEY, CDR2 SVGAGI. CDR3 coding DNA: TGTGCCAGCAGTTCGCAAGAGGTATACAATGAGCAGTTCTTC. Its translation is CASSSQEVYNEQFF.

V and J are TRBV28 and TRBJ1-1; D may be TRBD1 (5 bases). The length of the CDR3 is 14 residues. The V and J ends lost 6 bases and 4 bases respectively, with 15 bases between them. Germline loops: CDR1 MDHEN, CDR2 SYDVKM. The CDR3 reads CASRMRGRATEAFF. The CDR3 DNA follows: TGTGCCAGCAGGATGAGGGGTCGGGCCACTGAAGCTTTCTTT.

The CDR3 DNA follows: TGTGCCAGCTGGGAGCTAAATCCCCAAGCGGCTTTCTTT. Its protein product is CASWELNPQAAFF. The chain links TRBV28 to TRBJ1-1; D not certain. The CDR3 is 13 residues long. V was trimmed by 8 bases and J by 11 bases, leaving 21 bases between them. Germline V CDR1 and CDR2: MDHEN, SYDVKM. Variable domain in full (rest from reference TRBV28 and TRBJ1-1): DVKVTQSSRYLVKRTGEKVFLECVQDMDHENMFWYRQDPGLGLRLIYFSYDVKMKEKGDIPEGYSVSREKKERFSLILESASTNQTSMYLCASWELNPQAAFFGQGTRLTVV.

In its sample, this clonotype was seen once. DNA of the CDR3: TGCGCCAGCAGCGGGGACAGGGGCGATACGCAGTATTTT. Protein sequence: CASSGDRGDTQYF. The J gene is TRBJ2-3, the V gene TRBV5-1; 10 bases agree with TRBD1. V shed 4 bases and J 6 bases; nucleotides not matched to a gene: 2. Looked up from germline, CDR1 is SGHRS and CDR2 is YFSETQ. The CDR3 contains 13 residues. Using reference TRBV5-1 and TRBJ2-3 for the parts outside the CDR3, the full variable domain is KAGVTQTPRYLIKTRGQQVTLSCSPISGHRSVSWYQQTPGQGLQFLFEYFSETQRNKGNFPGRFSGRQFSNSRSEMNVSTLELGDSALYLCASSGDRGDTQYFGPGTRLTVL.

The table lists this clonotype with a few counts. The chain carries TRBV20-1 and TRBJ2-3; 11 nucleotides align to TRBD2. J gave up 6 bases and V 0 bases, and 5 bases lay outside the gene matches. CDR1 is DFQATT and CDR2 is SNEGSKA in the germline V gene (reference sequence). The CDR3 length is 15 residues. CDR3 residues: CSARDQTSGSDTQYF. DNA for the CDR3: TGCAGTGCTAGAGACCAAACTAGCGGGAGTGATACGCAGTATTTT.

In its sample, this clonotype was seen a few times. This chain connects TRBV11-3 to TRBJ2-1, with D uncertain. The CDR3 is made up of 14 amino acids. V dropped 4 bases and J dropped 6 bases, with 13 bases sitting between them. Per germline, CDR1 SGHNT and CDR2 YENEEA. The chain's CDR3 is CASSSPWGGNEQFF. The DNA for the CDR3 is TGTGCCAGCAGCTCACCTTGGGGTGGCAATGAGCAGTTCTTC.